Shown below are 2 T cell receptor beta chains from a single sample sequenced in a study of T cell clones after liver transplantation. The method was immunoSEQ multiplex PCR; TCRdb's version includes in-frame clones alone and lacks a portion of them. This table holds about 45,000 clones, around 84% found once. Sequences were derived from CD4+ T cells from blood, sampled 24 months after liver transplant. These receptors came from a human patient who received a liver transplant. Some T cells may be graft donor cells.

This rearrangement joins TRBV10-3 to TRBJ1-2; D gene uncertain. The CDR3 has 11 amino acids. V lost 4 bases and J lost 9, with 9 bases in between. Germline V gives CDR1 ENHRY, CDR2 SYGVKD. The CDR3 DNA is TGTGCCATCAGTGTCCGCGGTCGCTACACCTTC. This sequence encodes CAISVRGRYTF.

The chain joins TRBV7-2 to TRBJ2-2; D perhaps matches TRBD1 (6 bases). V gave up 5 bases and J gave up 5 bases, with 9 bases separating them. CDR1 is SGHTA, CDR2 FQGNSA, per germline. The CDR3 is 13 residues long. The CDR3 reads CASSPTGTGELFF. The CDR3 coding sequence is TGTGCCAGCAGCCCCACAGGGACCGGGGAGCTGTTTTTT.